This T cell receptor (beta chain) was sequenced for a study of blood T cell repertoires in COVID-19 (dated by TCRdb to about 2020). Turning to the overall study: Samples covering the acute and convalescent phases of COVID-19 were provided by collaborators in the United States, Italy and Spain. The prospective study material was composed of cDNA or gDNA derived from T cells, B-cell-depleted T cells, or PBMCs. Subjects who had been exposed to COVID-19, were actively infected with it, or had recovered from it provided the deeply sampled blood TCRbeta repertoires that made up the dataset. The repertoires were released in a freely available public database meant as a resource for research on the immune response to SARS-CoV-2. Samples were obtained from the ongoing ImmuneRACE study (first 160 participants) and from 1,254 subjects provided by 6 global collaborators. A de-identified subject ID, COVID-19 status, age in years and sex were almost always included in the sample metadata. Where HLA class I and class II types were available, the types were taken from metadata supplied by the sample provider, not from assay-based typing.

TCRbeta CDR3 regions were amplified from genomic DNA by means of the immunoSEQ Assay, a bias-controlled multiplex PCR. Processing in the source paper ran as follows. The number of nucleated cells in each sample was estimated from the amplification of reference gene primers within the assay. Sequence reads were collapsed and filtered to measure the absolute abundance of every unique TCRbeta CDR3 rearrangement. For each sample, productive Simpson clonality was calculated as the square root of Simpson's diversity index across productive rearrangements. The source is immuneACCESS, and TCRdb retained only in-frame sequences with V and J called. Part of the clones is not carried over; for the studies checked, unresolved V genes explain less than half of this, and the remainder is unexplained. V, J and clone size were drawn from that table, and D and trimming were deduced from the DNA. In all, the sample holds some 110,000 clones, and roughly 86% of those were seen once. Of the sample, approximately 4.7% is held by the ten largest clones.

General findings and caveats noted by the study authors: Clinical and demographic metadata were provided uncurated, with the amount varying by source and participant.

CDR1 and CDR2, looked up from the germline V gene, are SQVTM and ANQGSEA. The CDR3 covers 13 residues, taking in both the cysteine and the phenylalanine. Of the read, only the CDR3 DNA is kept; its 39 bases are in frame from base 1. Relative to germline, V is 5 bases shorter and J is 1 base shorter, with 11 bases between their ends. This clone was seen only once. The clone's antigen remains unknown. No clone much larger than this one lies a single base away; base qualities are absent. Whole blood was collected in K2EDTA tubes by collaborating institutions according to the institutions' own protocols. Collaborator samples were shipped for TCRbeta analysis as frozen whole blood, isolated PBMCs, or DNA extracted from either sample type.

This TCR was recovered from a man aged 35 to 55 with acute or convalescent COVID-19. The V gene is TRBV29-1 and the J gene is TRBJ1-1; the D region possibly corresponds to TRBD1 (6 bases align). Sequencing was performed on peripheral blood. The nucleotide sequence reads TGCAGCGTTACCCTGGGGGCGAACACTGAAGCTTTCTTT. This is translated as CSVTLGANTEAFF.